This T cell receptor (beta chain) stems from a study of blood T cell repertoires in COVID-19. This CDR3 has 13 amino acids. With 5 bases removed from V and 6 bases from J, the gap between germline ends came to 13 bases. Looked up from germline, CDR1 is SGHNT and CDR2 is YENEEA. Produced via immunoSEQ multiplex PCR; TCRdb's table is partial and in-frame only. The data hold approximately 83,000 clones, with approximately 86% observed a single time. The receptor was isolated from an older man with acute or convalescent COVID-19. The sequenced material came from peripheral blood. The chain carries TRBV11-3 and TRBJ1-1; D unresolved. The CDR3 loop is CASSADIFAEAFF. DNA for the CDR3: TGTGCCAGCAGCGCCGACATCTTCGCTGAAGCTTTCTTT.